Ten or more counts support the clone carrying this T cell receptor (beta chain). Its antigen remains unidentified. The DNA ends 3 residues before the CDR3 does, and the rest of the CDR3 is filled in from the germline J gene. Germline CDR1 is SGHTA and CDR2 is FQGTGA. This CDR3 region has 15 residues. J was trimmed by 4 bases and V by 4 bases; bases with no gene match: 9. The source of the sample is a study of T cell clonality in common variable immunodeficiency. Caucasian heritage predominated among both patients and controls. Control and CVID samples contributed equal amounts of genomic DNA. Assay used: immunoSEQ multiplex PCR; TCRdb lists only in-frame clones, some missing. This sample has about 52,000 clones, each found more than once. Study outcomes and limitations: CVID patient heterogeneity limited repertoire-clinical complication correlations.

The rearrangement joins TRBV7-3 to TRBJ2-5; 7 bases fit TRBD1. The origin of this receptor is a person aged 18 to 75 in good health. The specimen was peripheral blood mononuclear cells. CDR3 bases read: TGTGCCAGCAGCTCCCAGACAGGGCGCTCAGAGACC. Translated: CASSSQTGRSET. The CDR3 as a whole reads CASSSQTGRSETQYF.